Shown below are 15 T cell receptor beta chains from a single sample sequenced in a study of cytomegalovirus exposure and HLA in healthy donors. The assay was immunoSEQ multiplex PCR, and TCRdb's table has in-frame clones only and misses some. The sample consists of some 140,000 clones, 84% of them appearing once. Input material: PBMCs. These receptors originate from a woman aged 30 to 39 in good health and CMV-seronegative.

Here the CDR3 DNA reads TGCAGTGCAGAACAGGGCTACGAGCAGTACTTC. Residues: CSAEQGYEQYF. This sequence joins TRBV20-1 and TRBJ2-7, with D tentatively TRBD1 (6 bases). Germline values: CDR1 DFQATT, CDR2 SNEGSKA (reference sequence). The CDR3 runs to 11 residues. Trimming pared 6 bases from V and 3 bases from J, leaving 9 bases between.

The chain links TRBV19 to TRBJ1-2; D is possibly TRBD1 (5 bases). CDR3 size: 14 residues. Trimming shortened V by 6 bases and J by 5 bases, and 16 bases separated the two germline ends. Germline CDR1 reads LNHDA; CDR2 reads SQIVND (reference sequence). The CDR3, as DNA: TGTGCCAGTAGCACCGGGACTTTCCCATATGGCTACACCTTC. Its protein is CASSTGTFPYGYTF.

In DNA, the CDR3 is TGTGCCTGGAGTATAAGGGGCCGTAGCAATCAGCCCCAGCATTTT. Residues: CAWSIRGRSNQPQHF. This chain connects TRBV30 to TRBJ1-5; a possible D gene is TRBD1 (5 bases). Between the trimmed V and J ends, which lost 2 bases and 0 bases, there was a span of 11 bases. The germline V gene encodes CDR1 GTSNPN and CDR2 SVGIG (reference sequence). This CDR3 contains 15 residues.

The V gene is TRBV6-4, the J gene TRBJ1-1, with TRBD1 matching 8 bases. The CDR3 contains 14 residues. Germline CDR1 reads MRHNA; CDR2 reads SNTAGT. V lost 6 bases, J lost 3 bases, and 6 bases stayed unmatched. This chain's CDR3 is CASSPTGVDTEAFF. The CDR3 DNA sequence: TGTGCCAGCAGCCCGACAGGGGTGGACACTGAAGCTTTCTTT.

This chain links TRBV4-1 with TRBJ1-5; no clear D. This CDR3 spans 14 amino acids. Germline lookup yields CDR1 MGHRA and CDR2 YSYEKL. V was trimmed by 4 bases and J by 3 bases, leaving 10 bases between them. CDR3 nucleotides: TGCGCCAGCAGCCCTGACACCTTCAATCAGCCCCAGCATTTT. This gives the protein CASSPDTFNQPQHF.

This clone was counted only a few times. CDR3 amino acids: CASSQDTANYGYTF. The CDR3 region has the DNA TGTGCCAGCAGCCAGGACACCGCTAACTATGGCTACACCTTC. The V call is TRBV5-6, the J call TRBJ1-2; a possible D gene is TRBD1 (5 bases). The CDR3 is 14 residues long. Germline values: CDR1 SGHDT, CDR2 YYEEEE. Trimming shortened V by 4 bases and J by 0 bases, and 10 bases separated the two germline ends.

The chain is built from TRBV28 and TRBJ1-2; D perhaps matches TRBD1 (6 bases). CDR3 length: 15 amino acids. Per germline, CDR1 MDHEN and CDR2 SYDVKM. With 6 bases removed from V and 8 bases from J, the gap between germline ends came to 22 bases. CDR3 nucleotides: TGTGCCAGCAGCGCCCCAAGGAAAACAGGGAGCGGCTACACCTTC. It is translated as CASSAPRKTGSGYTF.

The V call is TRBV6-6, the J call TRBJ2-7; D is perhaps TRBD1 (6 bases). The CDR3 length is 14 residues. Deletions cut 8 bases from V and 3 bases from J, with 17 bases between. The V gene's germline CDR1 is MNHNY and CDR2 SVGAGI (reference sequence). CDR3 protein: CASGRRATGYEQYF. CDR3 coding DNA: TGTGCCAGCGGACGGCGGGCGACAGGCTACGAGCAGTACTTC.

The chain employs TRBV19 and TRBJ1-1, with a possible D match to TRBD1 (6 bases). The V end lost 2 bases, the J end lost 6 bases, and 13 bases lay between the germline ends. The germline V gene encodes CDR1 LNHDA and CDR2 SQIVND (reference sequence). There are 14 residues in the CDR3. The chain's CDR3 is CASSIQQGGSEAFF. The DNA of the CDR3 is TGTGCCAGTAGTATACAACAGGGAGGGTCTGAAGCTTTCTTT.

The rearrangement links TRBV5-4 to TRBJ2-1; D perhaps matches TRBD1 (6 bases). The CDR3 has 17 amino acids. The V end lost 3 bases, the J end lost 9 bases, and 25 bases lay between the germline ends. The germline V gene has CDR1 SGHNT and CDR2 YYREEE (reference sequence). CDR3 residues: CASSSPYRDTLSSEQFF. The CDR3 DNA sequence: TGTGCCAGCAGCTCCCCATACCGGGACACCCTCTCCTCTGAGCAGTTCTTC.

This clone was counted a single time. The V and J genes are TRBV4-1 and TRBJ1-2; D gene uncertain. CDR3 length: 13 amino acids. The germline V gene has CDR1 MGHRA and CDR2 YSYEKL. The ends were cut back, 0 bases at V and 5 bases at J, with 7 bases in the middle. The CDR3, as DNA: TGCGCCAGCAGCCAAGATCTCAGTTATGGCTACACCTTC. This gives the protein CASSQDLSYGYTF.

V gene TRBV29-1 combines with J gene TRBJ2-5, with 8 positions matching TRBD2. The CDR3 runs to 17 residues. The trim removed 6 bases at V and 2 bases at J, leaving 17 bases unmatched. Germline CDR1 and CDR2: SQVTM and ANQGSEA. The CDR3 is CSVQMGLVFQRQETQYF. In DNA form, the CDR3 reads TGCAGCGTCCAAATGGGACTAGTTTTTCAAAGGCAAGAGACCCAGTACTTC. Full variable domain (rest looked up from reference TRBV29-1 and TRBJ2-5): SAVISQKPSRDICQRGTSLTIQCQVDSQVTMMFWYRQQPGQSLTLIATANQGSEATYESGFVIDKFPISRPNLTFSTLTVSNMSPEDSSIYLCSVQMGLVFQRQETQYFGPGTRLLVL.

The rearrangement joins TRBV30 to TRBJ2-1; D is perhaps TRBD1 (6 bases). The CDR3 totals 15 residues. Germline V gene lookup returns CDR1 GTSNPN and CDR2 SVGIG (reference sequence). Trimming took 2 bases from V and 3 from J, leaving 14 bases between them. The DNA of the CDR3 is TGTGCCTGGAGTCCCCCGGGACAACTCTACAATGAGCAGTTCTTC. This translates into CAWSPPGQLYNEQFF.

The chain carries TRBV4-2 and TRBJ1-1; 7 bases match TRBD1. Germline V gene sequence: CDR1 LGHNA, CDR2 YNFKEQ. The CDR3 is 15 amino acids. J lost 1 base, V lost 3 bases, and 5 bases had no gene match. The DNA of the CDR3 is TGTGCCAGCAGCCACAACAGGGGTTCGAACACTGAAGCTTTCTTT. Protein: CASSHNRGSNTEAFF.

This chain connects TRBV4-3 to TRBJ2-1, with D maybe TRBD2 (6 bases). Germline CDR1 reads LGHNA; CDR2 reads YSLEER. The V gene lost 1 base and the J gene lost 3 bases, with 10 bases spanning the gap. The CDR3 consists of 15 residues. CDR3 DNA sequence: TGCGCCAGCAGCCAAGGTTGGAGGGTCTACAATGAGCAGTTCTTC. Its translation is CASSQGWRVYNEQFF.